Below, 32 T cell receptor beta chains from the same sample are listed, as sequenced in a study of blood T cell repertoires in COVID-19. Here immunoSEQ multiplex PCR was the method, and the copy in TCRdb shows in-frame clones only, minus some. The data contain 300,000 to 400,000 clones, 80% to 90% of them singletons. The sequencing input was PBMCs or T cells enriched from blood (not recorded which). The receptors were gathered from a man under 40 who had recovered from COVID-19.

The chain has TRBV4-2 and TRBJ2-5; 10 bases line up with TRBD2. CDR1 is LGHNA, CDR2 YNFKEQ, per germline. The CDR3 covers 18 residues. Trimming at V came to 1 base and at J to 4 bases, leaving 12 bases not matched to a gene. In nucleotides, the CDR3 is TGTGCCAGCAGCCAAGGAGACTTAGCGGGGGGTGCAGTAGAGACCCAGTACTTC. It translates to CASSQGDLAGGAVETQYF.

This chain links TRBV14 with TRBJ1-4, with no clear D. The CDR3 sequence is 13 residues long. Trimming pared 4 bases from V and 10 bases from J, leaving 13 bases between. CDR1 and CDR2 (germline): SGHDN, FVKESK. Here the CDR3 DNA reads TGTGCCAGCAGCCGCATTTGGCCGGGAAAACTGTTTTTT. Protein product: CASSRIWPGKLFF.

The V and J genes are TRBV19 and TRBJ2-7; TRBD1 aligns across 7 bases. In germline, CDR1 is LNHDA, CDR2 SQIVND (reference sequence). This CDR3 is built from 15 residues. Trimming cost V 4 bases and J 5 bases; bases outside gene matches: 11. The CDR3 reads CASSKGEYRGHEQYF. The DNA for the CDR3 is TGTGCCAGTAGTAAAGGAGAGTACAGGGGCCACGAGCAGTACTTC.

This clone came up once. In nucleotides, the CDR3 is TGTGCCAGCGGAAGAGGGACTAGCGGCACAGATACGCAGTATTTT. Protein sequence: CASGRGTSGTDTQYF. The chain uses TRBV6-4 and TRBJ2-3; 10 bases match TRBD2. This CDR3 comprises 15 residues. The V and J ends lost 8 bases and 1 base, in that order; junction bases with no gene match: 6. The V gene's germline CDR1 is MRHNA and CDR2 SNTAGT.

The chain couples TRBV24-1 to TRBJ2-2; D might be TRBD1 (6 bases). V was shortened by 4 bases and J by 6 bases, with 17 bases between the two germline ends. The germline V gene has CDR1 KGHDR and CDR2 SFDVKD. The CDR3 covers 16 residues. The CDR3 coding sequence is TGTGCCACCAGTGACCCCGGGACACCGAGGGCCGGGGAGCTGTTTTTT. Translation: CATSDPGTPRAGELFF.

V is TRBV5-1 and J is TRBJ2-1; maybe TRBD1 (5 bases). The V and J ends lost 0 bases and 7 bases respectively, with 11 bases between them. Germline CDR1 SGHRS, CDR2 YFSETQ. This CDR3 is 14 amino acids long. CDR3 amino acids: CASSLGPQGNEQFF. CDR3 coding DNA: TGCGCCAGCAGCTTGGGCCCCCAGGGTAATGAGCAGTTCTTC.

The chain couples TRBV12-3 or TRBV12-4 to TRBJ2-7; 8 bases line up with TRBD2. The CDR3 has 13 residues. V lost 8 bases and J lost 0; bases outside the gene matches: 3. In nucleotides, the CDR3 is TGTGCCAGCCAGCGGGGGCACTCCTACGAGCAGTACTTC. Translated, it gives CASQRGHSYEQYF.

The table lists this clone with a count of one. This chain connects TRBV2 to TRBJ1-6, with D hard to call. The CDR3 runs to 15 residues. The germline V gene encodes CDR1 SNHLY and CDR2 FYNNEI. Trimming pared 4 bases from V and 0 bases from J, leaving 7 bases between. CDR3 nucleotide sequence: TGTGCCAGCAGTGCACAGAGCTCCTATAATTCACCCCTCCACTTT. Protein: CASSAQSSYNSPLHF.

There are a few counts of this clone. The gene calls are TRBV15 and TRBJ1-4; D is possibly TRBD1 (5 bases). The CDR3 is made up of 14 amino acids. Germline V CDR1 and CDR2: LNHNV, YYDKDF (reference sequence). V was shortened by 6 bases and J by 7 bases, with 15 bases between the two germline ends. The CDR3 nucleotides read TGTGCCACCAGGCCAGGGATCGGGCCTGAAAAACTGTTTTTT. Its protein is CATRPGIGPEKLFF.

The chain employs TRBV9 and TRBJ2-7; D gene unclear. V was trimmed by 0 bases and J by 5 bases, leaving 9 bases between them. The CDR3 has 13 residues. Germline assignment: CDR1 SGDLS and CDR2 YYNGEE. This chain's CDR3 is CASSVGHPDEQYF. CDR3 coding DNA: TGTGCCAGCAGCGTAGGCCACCCGGACGAGCAGTACTTC.

The chain links TRBV19 to TRBJ2-2, with 8 nucleotides matching TRBD1. Germline V lookup: CDR1 LNHDA, CDR2 SQIVND (reference sequence). J was trimmed by 6 bases and V by 6 bases; bases with no gene match: 0. The CDR3 sequence is 12 residues long. The CDR3 region has the DNA TGTGCCAGTAGGACAGGGGCCGGGGAGCTGTTTTTT. Residues: CASRTGAGELFF.

The rearrangement uses TRBV13 and TRBJ2-5; TRBD2 matches 9 bases. The V gene's germline CDR1 is PRHDT and CDR2 FYEKMQ (reference sequence). With 3 bases clipped from V and 0 bases from J, the junction kept 5 bases outside the gene matches. This CDR3 comprises 16 residues. DNA for the CDR3: TGTGCCAGCAGCTTGGCTAGCGGGGTAAACCAAGAGACCCAGTACTTC. This codes for CASSLASGVNQETQYF.

The chain has TRBV24-1 and TRBJ2-1, with 7 nucleotides matching TRBD1. The V gene end was trimmed by 4 bases and the J gene end by 6 bases; junction bases not matched to a gene: 5. Germline CDR1 reads KGHDR; CDR2 reads SFDVKD. The CDR3 sequence is 14 residues long. The CDR3 sequence: CATSDTNRGNEQFF. DNA for the CDR3: TGTGCCACCAGTGACACGAACAGGGGCAATGAGCAGTTCTTC.

This chain connects TRBV5-1 to TRBJ2-7; 14 positions agree with TRBD2. CDR1 is SGHRS and CDR2 is YFSETQ in the germline V gene. The CDR3 loop spans 17 amino acids. Losses at the gene ends were 1 base for V and 2 bases for J; bases not matched to a gene: 5. CDR3 in amino acids: CASSLSPGLAGAYEQYF. Written as DNA, the CDR3 is TGCGCCAGCAGCTTGTCCCCGGGACTAGCGGGAGCCTACGAGCAGTACTTC.

V gene TRBV3-1 (or the pseudogene TRBV3-2) combines with J gene TRBJ1-5; 7 bases are a match to TRBD1. Trimming took 5 bases from V and 9 from J; bases not matched to a gene: 4. Germline CDR1 is LGHDT and CDR2 is YNNKEL (reference sequence). This CDR3 comprises 12 residues. CDR3 amino acids: CASSTAGGPQHF. As DNA, the CDR3 is TGTGCCAGCAGCACCGCAGGGGGGCCCCAGCATTTT.

CDR3 residues: CASSLAGPVNSPLHF. DNA of the CDR3: TGCGCCAGCAGCTTGGCAGGGCCCGTCAATTCACCCCTCCACTTT. The V and J genes are TRBV5-1 and TRBJ1-6; TRBD1 might be the D (5 bases). The V end lost 0 bases, the J end lost 7 bases, and 11 bases lay between the germline ends. The germline V gene encodes CDR1 SGHRS and CDR2 YFSETQ. There are 15 residues in the CDR3.

The CDR3 sequence: CASSLLSGTGFYEQYF. The DNA for the CDR3 is TGTGCCAGCAGTTTACTGTCCGGGACAGGGTTCTACGAGCAGTACTTC. The rearrangement joins TRBV27 to TRBJ2-7; 9 bases map to TRBD1. The CDR3 extends over 16 amino acids. CDR1 and CDR2 (germline): MNHEY, SMNVEV (reference sequence). V shed 2 bases, J shed 3 bases, and the junction held 8 bases outside the gene matches.

The chain carries TRBV4-1 and TRBJ2-2, with D tentatively TRBD1 (5 bases). V lost 4 bases, J lost 6 bases, and 9 bases lay in between. The CDR3 consists of 13 residues. Germline V gives CDR1 MGHRA, CDR2 YSYEKL. CDR3 DNA sequence: TGCGCCAGCAGCCTACAGGCCCCCGGGGAGCTGTTTTTT. Translation: CASSLQAPGELFF.

The chain's CDR3 is CASSIPEGQGVQPQHF. CDR3 in DNA: TGTGCCAGTAGTATACCGGAGGGACAGGGAGTCCAGCCCCAGCATTTT. The chain recombines TRBV19 with TRBJ1-5; 9 positions agree with TRBD1. From germline, CDR1 is LNHDA and CDR2 SQIVND (reference sequence). The CDR3 totals 16 residues. Trimming took 2 bases from V and 7 from J; bases not matched to a gene: 9. Full variable domain (outside the CDR3, taken from reference TRBV19 and TRBJ1-5): DGGITQSPKYLFRKEGQNVTLSCEQNLNHDAMYWYRQDPGQGLRLIYYSQIVNDFQKGDIAEGYSVSREKKESFPLTVTSAQKNPTAFYLCASSIPEGQGVQPQHFGDGTRLSIL.

V and J are TRBV2 and TRBJ1-2; TRBD1 matches 8 bases. This CDR3 is 14 amino acids long. CDR1 and CDR2 (germline): SNHLY, FYNNEI. The ends lost 3 bases at V and 7 bases at J; junction bases unmatched: 7. This chain's CDR3 is CASSEVTGGGGYTF. CDR3 coding DNA: TGTGCCAGCAGTGAGGTCACAGGGGGGGGTGGCTACACCTTC.

The rearrangement joins TRBV7-9 to TRBJ2-4, with D perhaps matching TRBD1 (7 bases). Trimming cost V 5 bases and J 6 bases, with 17 bases left between them. The CDR3 runs 15 residues. From germline, CDR1 is SEHNR and CDR2 FQNEAQ (reference sequence). DNA of the CDR3: TGTGCCAGCAGCCCACGCGGGGACAGCGGAAACATTCAGTACTTC. Translated: CASSPRGDSGNIQYF.

The V and J genes are TRBV19 and TRBJ2-7, with D tentatively TRBD1 (5 bases). Germline V gene lookup returns CDR1 LNHDA and CDR2 SQIVND (reference sequence). CDR3 length equals 12 residues. V lost 5 bases and J lost 0, with 5 bases in between. For the CDR3, the DNA is TGTGCCAGTAGTGGACACTCCTACGAGCAGTACTTC. It is translated as CASSGHSYEQYF.

The chain carries TRBV5-1 and TRBJ2-5; D gene unclear. CDR3 length: 12 amino acids. Germline V gene sequence: CDR1 SGHRS, CDR2 YFSETQ. Trimming took off 3 bases at V and 2 bases at J, with 5 bases between the two ends. The CDR3 here is CASSSKQETQYF. In DNA, the CDR3 is TGCGCCAGCAGCTCCAAACAAGAGACCCAGTACTTC.

V gene TRBV7-8 combines with J gene TRBJ2-1; maybe TRBD2 (5 bases). Trimming pared 5 bases from V and 5 bases from J, leaving 16 bases between. The CDR3 is 15 residues long. Per germline, CDR1 SGHVS and CDR2 FQNEAQ. Here the CDR3 reads CASSPGVGVDNEQFF. CDR3 nucleotides: TGTGCCAGCAGCCCCGGGGTCGGGGTGGACAATGAGCAGTTCTTC.

CDR3 nucleotides: TGTGCCAGTAGCCGCGACAGGGTCCGCCAGCCCCAGCATTTT. This translates into CASSRDRVRQPQHF. The genes are TRBV19 and TRBJ1-5; 7 bases match TRBD1. V lost 6 bases and J lost 7; bases outside the gene matches: 9. This CDR3 spans 14 amino acids. From germline, CDR1 is LNHDA and CDR2 SQIVND (reference sequence).

This rearrangement joins TRBV27 to TRBJ2-7; D unresolved. With 6 bases removed from V and 2 bases from J, the gap between germline ends came to 5 bases. Per germline, CDR1 MNHEY and CDR2 SMNVEV (reference sequence). The CDR3 contains 11 residues. The CDR3 nucleotides are TGTGCCAGCAGCGACACCTACGAGCAGTACTTC. Protein: CASSDTYEQYF.

The genes are TRBV30 and TRBJ1-2, with 9 bases lining up with TRBD1. Losses at the gene ends were 3 bases for V and 6 bases for J; bases not matched to a gene: 8. This CDR3 region has 14 residues. The germline V gene has CDR1 GTSNPN and CDR2 SVGIG (reference sequence). The DNA for the CDR3 is TGTGCCTGGAGCTGGAACAGGGGGCAGAATGGCTACACCTTC. It yields the protein CAWSWNRGQNGYTF.

The V gene is TRBV30, the J gene TRBJ1-5, with a weak D call TRBD1 (5 bases). Germline values: CDR1 GTSNPN, CDR2 SVGIG (reference sequence). V lost 3 bases to trimming and J lost 2 bases, with 17 bases between them. CDR3 length: 16 amino acids. This CDR3 reads CAWSWSGYDGNQPQHF. The CDR3 coding sequence is TGTGCCTGGAGCTGGTCAGGGTACGATGGCAATCAGCCCCAGCATTTT.

The count of this clone is one. The J gene is TRBJ2-5, the V gene TRBV5-5; 11 bases match TRBD2. From germline, CDR1 is SGHKS and CDR2 YYEKEE (reference sequence). V shed 4 bases, J shed 2 bases, and the junction held 10 bases outside the gene matches. The CDR3 sequence is 17 residues long. The CDR3 DNA reads as TGTGCCAGCAGCGCCCATAAGACTAGCGGGGCACAAGAGACCCAGTACTTC. Amino acid sequence: CASSAHKTSGAQETQYF.

The chain links TRBV4-1 to TRBJ1-5; the D gene is possibly TRBD1 (6 bases). Per germline, CDR1 MGHRA and CDR2 YSYEKL. CDR3 length: 15 amino acids. Trimming left V 0 bases short and J 2 bases short, with 8 bases between. The CDR3 reads CASSQDRTGNQPQHF. CDR3 nucleotide sequence: TGCGCCAGCAGCCAAGATCGGACAGGCAATCAGCCCCAGCATTTT.

V usage is TRBV27 and J usage is TRBJ2-1, with D possibly TRBD1 on 6 matching bases. Germline CDR1 is MNHEY and CDR2 is SMNVEV (reference sequence). Trimming left V 7 bases short and J 9 bases short, with 19 bases between. The length of the CDR3 is 14 residues. The CDR3 nucleotides read TGTGCCAGCACCCGGGCCCCTACAGGGAGTGAGCAGTTCTTC. Translation: CASTRAPTGSEQFF.

The chain couples TRBV6-2 or TRBV6-3 to TRBJ1-2; TRBD1 might be the D (5 bases). The CDR3 is 14 residues long. Between the trimmed V and J ends, which lost 2 bases and 3 bases, there was a span of 10 bases. In germline, CDR1 is MNHEY, CDR2 SVGEGT. The CDR3 nucleotides read TGTGCCAGCAGTTACGGGCAGGGCGACTATGGCTACACCTTC. Translated, it gives CASSYGQGDYGYTF.